A single sample gave rise to the 17 T cell receptor beta chains below, sequenced in a study of cytomegalovirus exposure and HLA in healthy donors. Vbeta (60) and Jbeta (13) primers were used in the PCR. Data came from immunoSEQ multiplex PCR; TCRdb stores just in-frame clones and leaves some out. The profile shows 150,000 to 200,000 clones, around 77% of them singletons. Sequencing was carried out using PBMCs. These receptors were obtained from a woman younger than 45 in good health and CMV-seropositive.

The chain recombines TRBV5-4 with TRBJ2-7, with D maybe TRBD2 (5 bases). Deletions cut 2 bases from V and 5 bases from J, with 8 bases between. Germline V gene lookup returns CDR1 SGHNT and CDR2 YYREEE (reference sequence). CDR3 length: 12 residues. CDR3 amino acids: CASSFGLDEQYF. CDR3 bases: TGTGCCAGCAGCTTCGGACTCGACGAGCAGTACTTC.

The chain has TRBV7-2 and TRBJ2-5; a weak D match, TRBD2 (6 bases). Germline CDR1 and CDR2: SGHTA and FQGNSA. This CDR3 contains 17 residues. With 5 bases removed from V and 1 base from J, the gap between germline ends came to 20 bases. The CDR3 reads CASSRQAPGLPQETQYF. CDR3 bases: TGTGCCAGCAGCCGTCAGGCTCCGGGACTCCCCCAAGAGACCCAGTACTTC.

The sample holds one count of this clone. The genes are TRBV28 and TRBJ2-7; a weak D match, TRBD1 (7 bases). Germline CDR1 reads MDHEN; CDR2 reads SYDVKM. This CDR3 contains 14 residues. Trimming cost V 7 bases and J 3 bases, with 16 bases left between them. As DNA, the CDR3 is TGTGCCAGCACCGAACAGGGGAGGCTCTACGAGCAGTACTTC. Translating gives CASTEQGRLYEQYF.

The V gene is TRBV10-1, the J gene TRBJ2-3; 10 bases align to TRBD2. Germline CDR1 reads WNHNN; CDR2 reads SYGVQD (reference sequence). CDR3 size: 15 residues. V trimming: 5 bases; J trimming: 1 base; junction bases outside the gene matches: 3. The CDR3 bases are TGCGCCAGCAGTACCACTAGCGGGGGCACAGATACGCAGTATTTT. Translated: CASSTTSGGTDTQYF.

The CDR3 loop is CASSLAGSSHNEQFF. The CDR3 nucleotides are TGCGCCAGCAGCTTGGCAGGGTCGTCGCACAATGAGCAGTTCTTC. The J gene is TRBJ2-1, the V gene TRBV5-1; D perhaps matches TRBD1 (5 bases). Germline CDR1 is SGHRS and CDR2 is YFSETQ. The CDR3 has 15 amino acids. V lost 0 bases and J lost 5, with 12 bases in between.

The chain carries TRBV9 and TRBJ2-7; 9 nucleotides align to TRBD2. The CDR3 spans 15 residues. Germline CDR1 is SGDLS and CDR2 is YYNGEE. Trimming removed 6 bases from V and 4 bases from J; junction bases left unmatched: 11. The CDR3 DNA is TGTGCCAGCACCGGGGTAGCGGGAGCATTGTACGAGCAGTACTTC. Its translation is CASTGVAGALYEQYF.

This chain joins TRBV6-1 and TRBJ1-5; unclear D gene. V was trimmed by 2 bases and J by 0 bases, leaving 17 bases between them. The CDR3 has 18 amino acids. Per the germline V gene, CDR1 is MNHNS and CDR2 is SASEGT. Here the CDR3 reads CASSESFRWQDSNQPQHF. As DNA, the CDR3 is TGTGCCAGCAGTGAATCCTTTCGGTGGCAGGATAGCAATCAGCCCCAGCATTTT.

The chain is built from TRBV2 and TRBJ1-5, with D possibly matching TRBD1 (5 bases). The V gene lost 8 bases and the J gene lost 0 bases, with 17 bases spanning the gap. Per the germline V gene, CDR1 is SNHLY and CDR2 is FYNNEI. The CDR3 has 16 amino acids. The DNA for the CDR3 is TGTGCCAGCCAAGCGGGACTTAGATATAGCAATCAGCCCCAGCATTTT. It encodes CASQAGLRYSNQPQHF.

The table lists this clone with a count of one. CDR3 in amino acids: CASSRTEPDTQYF. The DNA for the CDR3 is TGTGCCAGCAGCCGGACAGAACCAGATACGCAGTATTTT. The chain couples TRBV5-6 to TRBJ2-3; a possible D gene is TRBD1 (6 bases). The germline V gene encodes CDR1 SGHDT and CDR2 YYEEEE. The V end lost 4 bases, the J end lost 4 bases, and 10 bases lay between the germline ends. There are 13 residues in the CDR3. The whole variable domain, filled in from reference TRBV5-6 and TRBJ2-3, reads DAGVTQSPTHLIKTRGQQVTLRCSPKSGHDTVSWYQQALGQGPQFIFQYYEEEERQRGNFPDRFSGHQFPNYSSELNVNALLLGDSALYLCASSRTEPDTQYFGPGTRLTVL.

J is TRBJ1-2 and V is TRBV9; D gene ambiguous. The CDR3 spans 13 residues. Trimming shortened V by 4 bases and J by 8 bases, and 15 bases separated the two germline ends. The germline gives CDR1 SGDLS, CDR2 YYNGEE. CDR3 region: CASSPRASSGYTF. The CDR3 bases are TGTGCCAGCAGCCCCCGAGCCAGTAGCGGCTACACCTTC.

A single count supports this clone. This chain uses TRBV10-1 with TRBJ2-7; a possible D gene is TRBD2 (6 bases). Trimming pared 3 bases from V and 3 bases from J, leaving 15 bases between. The CDR3 contains 15 residues. CDR1 WNHNN and CDR2 SYGVQD come from the germline V gene (reference sequence). In nucleotides, the CDR3 is TGCGCCAGCAGTGAAAGTACAGTGCGGGGCTACGAGCAGTACTTC. This encodes CASSESTVRGYEQYF.

The V gene is TRBV2, the J gene TRBJ2-3; the D gene is possibly TRBD1 (7 bases). In germline, CDR1 is SNHLY, CDR2 FYNNEI. CDR3 size: 14 residues. The ends were cut back, 5 bases at V and 2 bases at J, with 11 bases in the middle. In DNA form, the CDR3 reads TGTGCCAGCAGTCAGGGGGGAACCACAGATACGCAGTATTTT. Translation gives CASSQGGTTDTQYF.

In nucleotides, the CDR3 is TGTGCCAGCAGTTCTCTCCTCCAAGAGACCCAGTACTTC. Its protein product is CASSSLLQETQYF. The V and J genes are TRBV27 and TRBJ2-5; D is undetermined. The CDR3 is made up of 13 amino acids. Trimming cost V 4 bases and J 1 base, with 7 bases left between them. Per the germline V gene, CDR1 is MNHEY and CDR2 is SMNVEV (reference sequence).

The V and J genes are TRBV6-5 and TRBJ1-1; D gene unclear. V dropped 2 bases and J dropped 1 base, with 5 bases sitting between them. Germline values: CDR1 MNHEY, CDR2 SVGAGI. The CDR3 loop spans 13 amino acids. As DNA, the CDR3 is TGTGCCAGCAGTTACGCAGAGAACACTGAAGCTTTCTTT. This gives the protein CASSYAENTEAFF.

This chain uses TRBV6-6 with TRBJ1-2; D unclear. Trimming removed 0 bases at V and 8 bases at J, with 10 bases between. Per the germline V gene, CDR1 is MNHNY and CDR2 is SVGAGI (reference sequence). The CDR3 consists of 13 residues. CDR3 DNA sequence: TGTGCCAGCAGTTACTCAAGCCTCATGGGCTACACCTTC. Translated: CASSYSSLMGYTF.

V is TRBV7-8 and J is TRBJ2-3; 9 nucleotides line up with TRBD1. CDR1 SGHVS and CDR2 FQNEAQ come from the germline V gene. J gave up 6 bases and V 2 bases, and 3 bases lay outside the gene matches. CDR3 length: 14 amino acids. Written as DNA, the CDR3 is TGTGCCAGCAGCTTATCAGGGACAGGGGATACGCAGTATTTT. Translated: CASSLSGTGDTQYF.

The rearrangement joins TRBV2 to TRBJ2-1; 14 bases are a match to TRBD2. The CDR3 sequence is 16 residues long. Germline CDR1 reads SNHLY; CDR2 reads FYNNEI. V shed 4 bases, J shed 6 bases, and the junction held 5 bases outside the gene matches. CDR3 DNA sequence: TGTGCCAGCAGTGGGGGGACTAGCGGGAGTATCAATGAGCAGTTCTTC. Its translation is CASSGGTSGSINEQFF. Filled out from reference TRBV2 and TRBJ2-1, the complete variable domain reads EPEVTQTPSHQVTQMGQEVILRCVPISNHLYFYWYRQILGQKVEFLVSFYNNEISEKSEIFDDQFSVERPDGSNFTLKIRSTKLEDSAMYFCASSGGTSGSINEQFFGPGTRLTVL.